A selection of T cell receptor beta chains follows, all from one sample in a study of OX40 agonist ivuxolimab in advanced cancers. Clones were sequenced by immunoSEQ multiplex PCR, and TCRdb holds only the in-frame ones, with some missing. Altogether about 100,000 clones are present, 90% being singletons, with the ten largest covering roughly 0.16%. Sequenced here: CD4+ or CD8+ T cells sorted from blood, sampled in a trial of the OX40 agonist ivuxolimab. The receptors were sampled from an adult with an advanced solid tumor such as melanoma, head and neck, liver or kidney cancer. Each CDR3 is given without its conserved first and last residue. The order of the fields is CDR3 protein, CDR3 length, V gene, J gene.

cdr3_aa: ASSYPPTGNTEAF; cdr3_length: 13; v_call: TRBV6-6; j_call: TRBJ1-1
cdr3_aa: ASSQGATSQETQY; cdr3_length: 13; v_call: TRBV4-1; j_call: TRBJ2-5
cdr3_aa: ASTGGFNYGYT; cdr3_length: 11; v_call: TRBV6-1; j_call: TRBJ1-2
cdr3_aa: ASSFDRGSTDTQY; cdr3_length: 13; v_call: TRBV7-2; j_call: TRBJ2-3
cdr3_aa: SVGESPATNEKLF; cdr3_length: 13; v_call: TRBV29-1; j_call: TRBJ1-4
cdr3_aa: ASIMGQQETQY; cdr3_length: 11; v_call: TRBV11-2; j_call: TRBJ2-5
cdr3_aa: ATSRVASGAGEQF; cdr3_length: 13; v_call: TRBV15; j_call: TRBJ2-1
cdr3_aa: ASSLSRLNTEAF; cdr3_length: 12; v_call: TRBV7-9; j_call: TRBJ1-1
cdr3_aa: ASSESAGALNTEAF; cdr3_length: 14; v_call: TRBV10-2; j_call: TRBJ1-1
cdr3_aa: ASREGGSGTGELF; cdr3_length: 13; v_call: TRBV5-4; j_call: TRBJ2-2
cdr3_aa: ASSSPSRGYTEAF; cdr3_length: 13; v_call: TRBV6-6; j_call: TRBJ1-1
cdr3_aa: ATKTSDFPGANVLT; cdr3_length: 14; v_call: TRBV19; j_call: TRBJ2-6
cdr3_aa: ASSVAPDPSRNTQY; cdr3_length: 14; v_call: TRBV9; j_call: TRBJ2-3
cdr3_aa: ASSLDGTGTNEKLF; cdr3_length: 14; v_call: TRBV4-1; j_call: TRBJ1-4
cdr3_aa: ASSIGRDRYEQY; cdr3_length: 12; v_call: TRBV19; j_call: TRBJ2-7
cdr3_aa: ASSLGTLNTGELF; cdr3_length: 13; v_call: TRBV11-2; j_call: TRBJ2-2
cdr3_aa: ASSVGLRSSGNTIY; cdr3_length: 14; v_call: TRBV5-1; j_call: TRBJ1-3
cdr3_aa: ASSATLRQPQH; cdr3_length: 11; v_call: TRBV28; j_call: TRBJ1-5
cdr3_aa: ASSSSKPYGYT; cdr3_length: 11; v_call: TRBV5-4; j_call: TRBJ1-2
cdr3_aa: ASSSQGRGLGKNIQY; cdr3_length: 15; v_call: TRBV5-4; j_call: TRBJ2-4
cdr3_aa: ASGQLGPLAPMGYEQF; cdr3_length: 16; v_call: TRBV5-1; j_call: TRBJ2-1
cdr3_aa: ASSLYLAGPNEQF; cdr3_length: 13; v_call: TRBV5-1; j_call: TRBJ2-1
cdr3_aa: AIRPASNTGELF; cdr3_length: 12; v_call: TRBV10-3; j_call: TRBJ2-2
cdr3_aa: AWSGGTRPKNYGYT; cdr3_length: 14; v_call: TRBV30; j_call: TRBJ1-2
cdr3_aa: ASSAGSRGRYNEQF; cdr3_length: 14; v_call: TRBV9; j_call: TRBJ2-1
cdr3_aa: ASSIGRDRYEQY; cdr3_length: 12; v_call: TRBV19; j_call: NA
cdr3_aa: ASTGTIPDTQY; cdr3_length: 11; v_call: TRBV27; j_call: TRBJ2-3
cdr3_aa: ASDRTGGVGEQF; cdr3_length: 12; v_call: TRBV5-1; j_call: TRBJ2-1
cdr3_aa: ASSLDRGRGSPLH; cdr3_length: 13; v_call: TRBV11-2; j_call: TRBJ1-6
cdr3_aa: ATSRGTFGDNEQF; cdr3_length: 13; v_call: TRBV15; j_call: TRBJ2-1
cdr3_aa: AISESSSYNEQF; cdr3_length: 12; v_call: TRBV10-3; j_call: TRBJ2-1
cdr3_aa: ASSDGQGITEAF; cdr3_length: 12; v_call: TRBV5-5; j_call: TRBJ1-1
cdr3_aa: ASGLGQGRNEKLF; cdr3_length: 13; v_call: TRBV12-5; j_call: TRBJ1-4
cdr3_aa: ASRNGRTTNTGELF; cdr3_length: 14; v_call: TRBV19; j_call: TRBJ2-2
cdr3_aa: ASSLEGSYNSPLH; cdr3_length: 13; v_call: TRBV6-1; j_call: TRBJ1-6
cdr3_aa: SVEDRRDNT; cdr3_length: 9; v_call: TRBV29-1; j_call: TRBJ1-2
cdr3_aa: ASSPWGEPYGYT; cdr3_length: 12; v_call: TRBV27; j_call: TRBJ1-2
cdr3_aa: ASSLGGGRRGEQY; cdr3_length: 13; v_call: TRBV5-1; j_call: TRBJ2-7